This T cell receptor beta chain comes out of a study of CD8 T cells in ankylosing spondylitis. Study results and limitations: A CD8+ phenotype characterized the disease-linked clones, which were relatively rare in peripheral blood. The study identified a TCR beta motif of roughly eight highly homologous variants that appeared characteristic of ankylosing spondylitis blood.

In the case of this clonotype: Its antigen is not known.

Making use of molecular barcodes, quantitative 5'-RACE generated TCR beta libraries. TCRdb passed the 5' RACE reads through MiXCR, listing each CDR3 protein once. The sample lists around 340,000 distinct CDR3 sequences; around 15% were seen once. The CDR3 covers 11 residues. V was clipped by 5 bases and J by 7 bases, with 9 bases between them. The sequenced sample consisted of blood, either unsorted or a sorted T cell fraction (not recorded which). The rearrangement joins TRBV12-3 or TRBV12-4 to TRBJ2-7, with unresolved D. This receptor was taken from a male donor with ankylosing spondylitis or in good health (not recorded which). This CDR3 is CASSPGFEQYF. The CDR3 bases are TGTGCCAGCAGTCCCGGTTTTGAGCAGTACTTC.